The 20 T cell receptor beta chains presented below share a single source sample, sequenced in a study of PD-L1 blockade in urothelial cancer. Profiled with immunoSEQ multiplex PCR; TCRdb holds only in-frame clones, not every one. The sample yields about 84,000 clones, 82% seen once. The material was PBMCs, obtained around atezolizumab (anti-PD-L1) treatment. The receptors derive from a man between 65 and 79 years old with urothelial cancer.

The chain has TRBV9 and TRBJ1-2; D call uncertain. V was pared by 3 bases and J by 0 bases, with 12 bases between. This CDR3 has 15 residues. Germline CDR1 is SGDLS and CDR2 is YYNGEE. The CDR3 sequence is CASSGGISANYGYTF. Written as DNA, the CDR3 is TGTGCCAGCAGCGGCGGGATTTCGGCTAACTATGGCTACACCTTC. Supplemented by reference TRBV9 and TRBJ1-2, the full variable domain reads DSGVTQTPKHLITATGQRVTLRCSPRSGDLSVYWYQQSLDQGLQFLIQYYNGEERAKGNILERFSAQQFPDLHSELNLSSLELGDSALYFCASSGGISANYGYTFGSGTRLTVV.

The CDR3 is CASSTPREASYEQYF. CDR3 coding DNA: TGTGCCAGTAGTACCCCCCGGGAGGCCTCCTACGAGCAGTACTTC. This rearrangement joins TRBV19 to TRBJ2-7; 7 bases line up with TRBD2. J lost 0 bases, V lost 4 bases, and 6 bases had no gene match. CDR3 length: 15 residues. The V gene's germline CDR1 is LNHDA and CDR2 SQIVND (reference sequence).

This sequence joins TRBV5-1 and TRBJ1-4; D possibly corresponds to TRBD1 (6 bases). Germline CDR1 and CDR2: SGHRS and YFSETQ. The V end was cut by 5 bases, the J end by 7 bases, with 15 bases between. The CDR3 is 14 amino acids. CDR3 sequence reads: CASRPGTSSEKLFF. CDR3 coding DNA: TGCGCCAGCAGGCCCGGGACATCCAGTGAAAAACTGTTTTTT.

The chain links TRBV7-8 to TRBJ1-1; tentative D call: TRBD1 (5 bases). V dropped 1 base and J dropped 4 bases, with 13 bases sitting between them. This CDR3 is 15 amino acids long. Germline-derived CDR1 and CDR2 are SGHVS and FQNEAQ. In DNA, the CDR3 is TGTGCCAGCAGCTTAGGCGGGGGGAGAAGCACTGAAGCTTTCTTT. It codes for CASSLGGGRSTEAFF.

The chain carries TRBV2 and TRBJ2-7; TRBD1 matches 9 bases. This CDR3 has 14 amino acids. The germline V gene encodes CDR1 SNHLY and CDR2 FYNNEI. The J segment lost 3 bases and the V segment lost 7 bases, leaving 7 bases of the junction unmatched. The CDR3: CASKGDREYYEQYF. As DNA, the CDR3 is TGTGCCAGCAAAGGGGACAGGGAATACTACGAGCAGTACTTC.

V gene TRBV5-4 combines with J gene TRBJ2-5, with a possible D match to TRBD2 (7 bases). V lost 4 bases to trimming and J lost 3 bases, with 13 bases between them. Germline loops: CDR1 SGHNT, CDR2 YYREEE (reference sequence). The CDR3 has 14 amino acids. In DNA, the CDR3 is TGTGCCAGCAGCCGGGCGGGGGCAAAAGAGACCCAGTACTTC. This codes for CASSRAGAKETQYF. Based on the CDR3 plus reference TRBV5-4 and TRBJ2-5, the full variable domain is ETGVTQSPTHLIKTRGQQVTLRCSSQSGHNTVSWYQQALGQGPQFIFQYYREEENGRGNFPPRFSGLQFPNYSSELNVNALELDDSALYLCASSRAGAKETQYFGPGTRLLVL.

This clone came up once. The chain carries TRBV30 and TRBJ1-6; 9 nucleotides agree with TRBD1. V lost 3 bases to trimming and J lost 7 bases; unmatched junction nucleotides: 4. The length of the CDR3 is 14 residues. The V gene's germline CDR1 is GTSNPN and CDR2 SVGIG (reference sequence). CDR3 DNA: TGTGCCTGGAGAGGGGACAGGGAAAATTCACCCCTCCACTTT. This codes for CAWRGDRENSPLHF. The variable domain in full, completed from reference TRBV30 and TRBJ1-6, reads SQTIHQWPATLVQPVGSPLSLECTVEGTSNPNLYWYRQAAGRGLQLLFYSVGIGQISSEVPQNLSASRPQDRQFILSSKKLLLSDSGFYLCAWRGDRENSPLHFGNGTRLTVT.

This sequence joins TRBV19 and TRBJ2-4; TRBD1 matches 9 bases. The CDR3 length is 16 residues. CDR1 is LNHDA, CDR2 SQIVND, per germline (reference sequence). After removal of 4 bases from V and 2 bases from J, the junction contained 6 bases not matched to a gene. The CDR3 region has the DNA TGTGCCAGTAGTAGAAGACAGGGGGACTCCAAAAACATTCAGTACTTC. Its protein is CASSRRQGDSKNIQYF. Variable domain in full (rest from reference TRBV19 and TRBJ2-4): DGGITQSPKYLFRKEGQNVTLSCEQNLNHDAMYWYRQDPGQGLRLIYYSQIVNDFQKGDIAEGYSVSREKKESFPLTVTSAQKNPTAFYLCASSRRQGDSKNIQYFGAGTRLSVL.

The chain has TRBV4-3 and TRBJ2-2, with 8 bases fitting TRBD1. CDR1 is LGHNA, CDR2 YSLEER, per germline. This CDR3 has 14 residues. J gave up 6 bases and V 0 bases, and 0 bases lay outside the gene matches. DNA for the CDR3: TGCGCCAGCAGCCAAGAGGACAGGGCCGGGGAGCTGTTTTTT. Protein sequence: CASSQEDRAGELFF.

By its share, this clone is medium-sized (0.01 to 0.1%). The chain couples TRBV4-2 to TRBJ1-5, with 10 bases fitting TRBD1. V dropped 1 base and J dropped 6; count of bases not matched to a gene: 6. Germline CDR1 and CDR2: LGHNA and YNFKEQ. The CDR3 length is 16 residues. The CDR3 loop is CASSQGDRGSPQPQHF. CDR3 nucleotide sequence: TGTGCCAGCAGCCAAGGGGACAGGGGAAGTCCTCAGCCCCAGCATTTT.

The CDR3: CASSPRTSFDEQFF. The CDR3 nucleotides are TGCGCCAGCAGCCCCCGGACTAGCTTTGATGAGCAGTTCTTC. The rearrangement joins TRBV5-1 to TRBJ2-1; 8 bases are a match to TRBD2. Losses at the gene ends were 4 bases for V and 8 bases for J; bases not matched to a gene: 8. Germline V gives CDR1 SGHRS, CDR2 YFSETQ. The CDR3 sequence is 14 residues long.

The chain couples TRBV19 to TRBJ2-2, with TRBD2 identical over 10 bases. The J segment lost 5 bases and the V segment lost 1 base, leaving 7 bases of the junction unmatched. The length of the CDR3 is 17 residues. Germline CDR1 LNHDA, CDR2 SQIVND (reference sequence). The CDR3 sequence: CASSIGGSGGMTGELFF. The CDR3 nucleotides are TGTGCCAGTAGTATAGGTGGTAGCGGGGGGATGACCGGGGAGCTGTTTTTT.

The rearrangement joins TRBV15 to TRBJ1-3; TRBD1 is a possible D gene (5 bases). The CDR3 covers 14 residues. From germline, CDR1 is LNHNV and CDR2 YYDKDF (reference sequence). V gave up 5 bases and J gave up 5 bases, with 13 bases separating them. CDR3 amino acids: CATSGGTIRNTIYF. CDR3 bases: TGTGCCACCAGCGGGGGGACTATACGAAACACCATATATTTT.

The chain is built from TRBV19 and TRBJ1-6; 7 bases align to TRBD1. V dropped 6 bases and J dropped 3; count of bases not matched to a gene: 8. The CDR3 is 16 residues long. Germline CDR1 LNHDA, CDR2 SQIVND (reference sequence). In DNA, the CDR3 is TGTGCCAGTAGCCTTGGGGACAGTGACTATAATTCACCCCTCCACTTT. Protein product: CASSLGDSDYNSPLHF.

J is TRBJ2-1 and V is TRBV19; D perhaps matches TRBD2 (5 bases). Per the germline V gene, CDR1 is LNHDA and CDR2 is SQIVND (reference sequence). The CDR3 has 16 residues. Trimming shortened V by 3 bases and J by 5 bases, and 17 bases separated the two germline ends. CDR3 residues: CASSMGSGDEDNEQFF. The CDR3 DNA reads as TGTGCCAGTAGTATGGGGTCCGGGGATGAAGACAATGAGCAGTTCTTC.

This clone has just a few counts. This chain links TRBV6-5 with TRBJ2-1, with TRBD2 identical over 11 bases. The trim removed 5 bases at V and 4 bases at J, leaving 4 bases unmatched. This CDR3 is built from 15 residues. Germline-derived CDR1 and CDR2 are MNHEY and SVGAGI. CDR3 nucleotides: TGTGCCAGCAGTCCGACTAGCGGGGATTACAATGAGCAGTTCTTC. This translates into CASSPTSGDYNEQFF.

The chain carries TRBV11-2 and TRBJ2-7, with 13 bases identical to TRBD2. The J segment lost 5 bases and the V segment lost 5 bases, leaving 3 bases of the junction unmatched. Germline CDR1 reads SGHAT; CDR2 reads FQNNGV. The CDR3 length is 14 residues. Here the CDR3 reads CASSPGTSGNEQYF. CDR3 coding DNA: TGTGCCAGCAGCCCGGGGACTAGCGGGAACGAGCAGTACTTC.

The chain's CDR3 is CASIWAQVGYTF. CDR3 in DNA: TGTGCCAGTATCTGGGCACAAGTGGGCTACACCTTC. The J gene is TRBJ1-2, the V gene TRBV19; D unclear. V was clipped by 7 bases and J by 8 bases, with 14 bases between them. This CDR3 has 12 residues. Germline values: CDR1 LNHDA, CDR2 SQIVND (reference sequence). The variable domain in full, completed from reference TRBV19 and TRBJ1-2, reads DGGITQSPKYLFRKEGQNVTLSCEQNLNHDAMYWYRQDPGQGLRLIYYSQIVNDFQKGDIAEGYSVSREKKESFPLTVTSAQKNPTAFYLCASIWAQVGYTFGSGTRLTVV.

This clone was observed once. DNA of the CDR3: TGTGCCAGCAGCTCCCGGGGTGGCTACACCTTC. Translation gives CASSSRGGYTF. The chain links TRBV11-2 to TRBJ1-2; no definite D call. With 4 bases removed from V and 7 bases from J, the gap between germline ends came to 7 bases. CDR1 is SGHAT, CDR2 FQNNGV, per germline. This CDR3 has 11 amino acids.

This chain uses TRBV11-1 with TRBJ2-2; 7 bases are a match to TRBD2. Trimming took 8 bases from V and 4 from J; bases not matched to a gene: 7. Germline CDR1 SGHAT, CDR2 FQDESV (reference sequence). The CDR3 sequence is 14 residues long. CDR3 residues: CASLGGVFTGELFF. The CDR3 nucleotides read TGTGCCAGCCTGGGAGGGGTATTCACCGGGGAGCTGTTTTTT.